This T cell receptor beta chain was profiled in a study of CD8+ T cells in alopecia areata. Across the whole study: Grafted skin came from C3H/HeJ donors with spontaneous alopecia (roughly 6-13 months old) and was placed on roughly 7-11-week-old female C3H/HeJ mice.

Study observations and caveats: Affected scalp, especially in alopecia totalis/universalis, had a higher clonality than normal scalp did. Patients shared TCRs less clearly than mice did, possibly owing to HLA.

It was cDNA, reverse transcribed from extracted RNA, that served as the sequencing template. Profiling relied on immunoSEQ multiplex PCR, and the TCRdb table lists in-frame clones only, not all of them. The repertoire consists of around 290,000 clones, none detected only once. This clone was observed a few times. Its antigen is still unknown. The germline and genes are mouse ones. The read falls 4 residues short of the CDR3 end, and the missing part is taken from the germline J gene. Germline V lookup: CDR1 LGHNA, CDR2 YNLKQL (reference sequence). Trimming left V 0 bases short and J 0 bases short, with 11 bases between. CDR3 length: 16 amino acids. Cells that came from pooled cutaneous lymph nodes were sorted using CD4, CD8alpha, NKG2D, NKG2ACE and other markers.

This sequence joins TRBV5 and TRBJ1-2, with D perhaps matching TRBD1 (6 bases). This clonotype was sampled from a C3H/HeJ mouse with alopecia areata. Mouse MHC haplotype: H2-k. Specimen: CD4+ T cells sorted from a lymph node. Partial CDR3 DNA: TGTGCCAGCAGCCAAGATCGACAGGCCTCAAACTCC. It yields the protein CASSQDRQASNS. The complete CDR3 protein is CASSQDRQASNSDYTF.